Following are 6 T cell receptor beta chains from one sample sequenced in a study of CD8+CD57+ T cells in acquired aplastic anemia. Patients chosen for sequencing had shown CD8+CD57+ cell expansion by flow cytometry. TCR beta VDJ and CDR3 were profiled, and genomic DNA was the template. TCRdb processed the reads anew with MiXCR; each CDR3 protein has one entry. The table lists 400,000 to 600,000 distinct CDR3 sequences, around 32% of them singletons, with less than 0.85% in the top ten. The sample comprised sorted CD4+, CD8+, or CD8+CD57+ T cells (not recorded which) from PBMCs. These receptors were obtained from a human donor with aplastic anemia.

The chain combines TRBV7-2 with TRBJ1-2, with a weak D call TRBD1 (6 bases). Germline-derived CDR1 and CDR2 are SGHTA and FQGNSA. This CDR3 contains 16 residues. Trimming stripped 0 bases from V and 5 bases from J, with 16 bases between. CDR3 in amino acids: CASSLAGAELSYGYTF. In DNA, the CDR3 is TGTGCCAGCAGCTTAGCGGGGGCGGAGCTCTCTTATGGCTACACCTTC.

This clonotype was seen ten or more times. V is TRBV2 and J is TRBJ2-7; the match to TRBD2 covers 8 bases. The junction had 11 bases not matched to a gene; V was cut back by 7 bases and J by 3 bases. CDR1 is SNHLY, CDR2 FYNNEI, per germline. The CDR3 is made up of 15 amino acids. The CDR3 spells CASTLGGGADYEQYF. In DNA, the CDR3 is TGTGCCAGCACCCTCGGGGGGGGAGCGGACTACGAGCAGTACTTC. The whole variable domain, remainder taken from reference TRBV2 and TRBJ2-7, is EPEVTQTPSHQVTQMGQEVILRCVPISNHLYFYWYRQILGQKVEFLVSFYNNEISEKSEIFDDQFSVERPDGSNFTLKIRSTKLEDSAMYFCASTLGGGADYEQYFGPGTRLTVT.

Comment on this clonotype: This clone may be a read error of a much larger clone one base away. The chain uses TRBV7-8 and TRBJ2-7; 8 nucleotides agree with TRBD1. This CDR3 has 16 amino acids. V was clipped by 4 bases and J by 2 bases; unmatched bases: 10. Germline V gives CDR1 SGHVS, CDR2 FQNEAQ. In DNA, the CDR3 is TGTGCCAGCAGCTCCTATCCGGGACAGGTCCCCTACGAGCAGTACTTC. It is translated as CASSSYPGQVPYEQYF.

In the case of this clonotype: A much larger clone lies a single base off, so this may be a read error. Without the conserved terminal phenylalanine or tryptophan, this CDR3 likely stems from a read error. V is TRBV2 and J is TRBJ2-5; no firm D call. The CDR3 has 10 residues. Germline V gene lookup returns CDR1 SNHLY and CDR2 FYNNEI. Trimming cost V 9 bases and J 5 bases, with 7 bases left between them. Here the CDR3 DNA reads TGTGCCAGTAATGGGGAGACCCAGTACCTC. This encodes CASNGETQYL.

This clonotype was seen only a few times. The CDR3 loop is CASRPYSNQPQHF. The CDR3, as DNA: TGTGCCAGCAGGCCCTATAGCAATCAGCCCCAGCATTTT. The chain links TRBV6-1 to TRBJ1-5; D is uncertain. The germline V and J ends were trimmed by 6 bases and 0 bases, with 6 bases remaining between them. CDR1 MNHNS and CDR2 SASEGT come from the germline V gene. The CDR3 is 13 amino acids.

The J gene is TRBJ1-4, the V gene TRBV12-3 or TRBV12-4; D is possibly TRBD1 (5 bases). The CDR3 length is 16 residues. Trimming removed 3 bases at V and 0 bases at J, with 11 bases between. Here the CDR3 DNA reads TGTGCCAGCAGTTTCGCCCAGGGCGCAACTAATGAAAAACTGTTTTTT. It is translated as CASSFAQGATNEKLFF.